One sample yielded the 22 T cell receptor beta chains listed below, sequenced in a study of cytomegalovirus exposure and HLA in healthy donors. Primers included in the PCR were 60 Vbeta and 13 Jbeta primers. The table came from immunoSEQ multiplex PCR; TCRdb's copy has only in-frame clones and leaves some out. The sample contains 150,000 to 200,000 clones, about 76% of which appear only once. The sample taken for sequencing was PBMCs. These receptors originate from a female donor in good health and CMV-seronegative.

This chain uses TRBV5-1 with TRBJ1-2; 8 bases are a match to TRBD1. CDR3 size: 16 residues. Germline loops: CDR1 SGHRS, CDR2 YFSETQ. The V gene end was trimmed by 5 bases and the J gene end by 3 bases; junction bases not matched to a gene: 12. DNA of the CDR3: TGCGCCAGCAGTTCGGGCCTTCTGACAGGGGACTATGGCTACACCTTC. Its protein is CASSSGLLTGDYGYTF.

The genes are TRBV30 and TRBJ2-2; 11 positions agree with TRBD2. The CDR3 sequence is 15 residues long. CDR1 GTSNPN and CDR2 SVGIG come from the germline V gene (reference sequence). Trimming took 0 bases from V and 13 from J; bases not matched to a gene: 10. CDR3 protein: CAWSVQAPTSGRLFF. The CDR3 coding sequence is TGTGCCTGGAGTGTACAGGCCCCCACTAGCGGGAGGCTGTTTTTT.

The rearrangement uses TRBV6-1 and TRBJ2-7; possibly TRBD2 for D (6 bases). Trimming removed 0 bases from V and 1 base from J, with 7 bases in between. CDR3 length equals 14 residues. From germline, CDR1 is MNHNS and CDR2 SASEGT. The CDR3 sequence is CASSEAGGSYEQYF. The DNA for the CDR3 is TGTGCCAGCAGTGAAGCTGGAGGGTCCTACGAGCAGTACTTC.

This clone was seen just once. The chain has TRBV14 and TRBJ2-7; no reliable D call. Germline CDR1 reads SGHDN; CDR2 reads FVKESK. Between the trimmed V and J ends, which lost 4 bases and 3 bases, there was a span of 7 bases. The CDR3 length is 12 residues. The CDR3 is CASSRHSYEQYF. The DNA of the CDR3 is TGTGCCAGCAGCCGGCACAGCTACGAGCAGTACTTC.

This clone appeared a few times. CDR3 protein: CASSAGASGPTYEQYF. The CDR3 DNA reads as TGTGCCAGCAGCGCCGGCGCTAGCGGGCCTACCTACGAGCAGTACTTC. The chain recombines TRBV9 with TRBJ2-7; 8 nucleotides match TRBD2. Germline V CDR1 and CDR2: SGDLS, YYNGEE. After removal of 3 bases from V and 2 bases from J, the junction contained 10 bases not matched to a gene. This CDR3 comprises 16 residues.

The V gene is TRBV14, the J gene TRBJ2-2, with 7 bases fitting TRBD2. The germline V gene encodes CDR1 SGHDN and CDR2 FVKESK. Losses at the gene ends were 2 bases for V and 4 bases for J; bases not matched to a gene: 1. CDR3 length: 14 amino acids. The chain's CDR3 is CASSQQRGTGELFF. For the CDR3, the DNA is TGTGCCAGCAGCCAACAGCGGGGCACCGGGGAGCTGTTTTTT.

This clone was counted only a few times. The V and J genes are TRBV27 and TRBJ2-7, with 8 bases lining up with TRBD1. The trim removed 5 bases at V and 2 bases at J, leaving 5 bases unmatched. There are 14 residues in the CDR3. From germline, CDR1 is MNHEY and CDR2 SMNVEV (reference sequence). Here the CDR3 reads CASSPDRVAYEQYF. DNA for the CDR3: TGTGCCAGCAGTCCGGACAGGGTTGCCTACGAGCAGTACTTC.

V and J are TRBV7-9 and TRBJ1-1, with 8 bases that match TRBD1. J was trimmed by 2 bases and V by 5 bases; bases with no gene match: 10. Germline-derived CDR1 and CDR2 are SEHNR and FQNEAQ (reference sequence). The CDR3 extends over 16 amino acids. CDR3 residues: CASSPGQGIGNTEAFF. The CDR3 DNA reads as TGTGCCAGCAGCCCTGGACAGGGTATAGGAAACACTGAAGCTTTCTTT.

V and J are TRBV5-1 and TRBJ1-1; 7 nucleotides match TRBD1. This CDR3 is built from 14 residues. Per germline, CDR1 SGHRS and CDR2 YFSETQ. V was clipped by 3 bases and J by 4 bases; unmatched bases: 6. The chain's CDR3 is CASSWDSRGTEAFF. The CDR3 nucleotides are TGCGCCAGCAGCTGGGACAGCAGAGGCACTGAAGCTTTCTTT.

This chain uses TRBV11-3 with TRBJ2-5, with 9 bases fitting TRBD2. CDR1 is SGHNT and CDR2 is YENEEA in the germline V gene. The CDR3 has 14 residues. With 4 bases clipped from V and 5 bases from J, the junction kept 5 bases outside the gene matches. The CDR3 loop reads CASSSSGRPETQYF. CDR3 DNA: TGTGCCAGCAGCTCAAGCGGGAGGCCGGAGACCCAGTACTTC.

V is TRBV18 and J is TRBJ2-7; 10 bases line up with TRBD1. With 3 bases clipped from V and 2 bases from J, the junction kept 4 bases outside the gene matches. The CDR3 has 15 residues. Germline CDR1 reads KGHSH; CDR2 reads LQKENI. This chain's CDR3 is CASSPVGQGAYEQYF. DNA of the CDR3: TGTGCCAGCTCACCGGTCGGACAGGGGGCCTACGAGCAGTACTTC.

The CDR3 here is CASSLDFSRVDTQYF. The CDR3 DNA sequence: TGTGCCAGCAGCTTAGACTTCTCGAGGGTAGATACGCAGTATTTT. This chain uses TRBV7-3 with TRBJ2-3; possible D gene TRBD2, 5 bases. Germline CDR1 reads SGHTA; CDR2 reads FQGTGA. V was trimmed by 2 bases and J by 5 bases, leaving 14 bases between them. The CDR3 extends over 15 amino acids. The variable domain in full, with the rest retrieved from reference TRBV7-3 and TRBJ2-3, is GAGVSQTPSNKVTEKGKYVELRCDPISGHTALYWYRQSLGQGPEFLIYFQGTGAADDSGLPNDRFFAVRPEGSVSTLKIQRTERGDSAVYLCASSLDFSRVDTQYFGPGTRLTVL.

The CDR3 sequence: CASSPTTRQTTEAFF. The CDR3 DNA follows: TGTGCCAGCTCACCAACGACACGGCAGACCACTGAAGCTTTCTTT. This chain uses TRBV18 with TRBJ1-1; D gene ambiguous. This CDR3 spans 15 amino acids. Trimming removed 2 bases from V and 4 bases from J, with 14 bases in between. Germline V gene sequence: CDR1 KGHSH, CDR2 LQKENI. The complete variable domain, with remaining parts taken from reference TRBV18 and TRBJ1-1, reads NAGVMQNPRHLVRRRGQEARLRCSPMKGHSHVYWYRQLPEEGLKFMVYLQKENIIDESGMPKERFSAEFPKEGPSILRIQQVVRGDSAAYFCASSPTTRQTTEAFFGQGTRLTVV.

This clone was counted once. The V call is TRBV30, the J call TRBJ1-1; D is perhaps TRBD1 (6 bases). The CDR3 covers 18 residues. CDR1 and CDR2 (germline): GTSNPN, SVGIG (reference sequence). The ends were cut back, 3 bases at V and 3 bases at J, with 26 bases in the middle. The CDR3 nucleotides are TGTGCCTGGAGACCGATGGGGCGGCTCGTCAGGGGAGACACTGAAGCTTTCTTT. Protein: CAWRPMGRLVRGDTEAFF.

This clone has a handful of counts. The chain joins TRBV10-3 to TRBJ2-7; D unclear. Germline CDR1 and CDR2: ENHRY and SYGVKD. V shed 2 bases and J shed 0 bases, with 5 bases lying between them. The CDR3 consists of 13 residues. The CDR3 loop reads CAISEGGSYEQYF. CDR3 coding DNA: TGTGCCATCAGTGAGGGCGGCTCCTACGAGCAGTACTTC.

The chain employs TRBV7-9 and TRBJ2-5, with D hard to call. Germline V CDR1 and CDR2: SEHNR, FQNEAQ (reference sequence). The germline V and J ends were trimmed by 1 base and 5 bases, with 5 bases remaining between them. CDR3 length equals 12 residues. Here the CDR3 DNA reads TGTGCCAGCAGCTTAGATCTGGAGACCCAGTACTTC. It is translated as CASSLDLETQYF.

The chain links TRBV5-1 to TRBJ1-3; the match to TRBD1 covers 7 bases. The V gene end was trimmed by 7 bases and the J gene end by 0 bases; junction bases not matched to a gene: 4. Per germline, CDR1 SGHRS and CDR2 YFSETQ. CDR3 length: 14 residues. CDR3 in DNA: TGCGCCAGCGGCCGGGACAGCTCTGGAAACACCATATATTTT. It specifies CASGRDSSGNTIYF. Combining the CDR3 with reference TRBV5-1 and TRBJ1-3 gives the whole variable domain KAGVTQTPRYLIKTRGQQVTLSCSPISGHRSVSWYQQTPGQGLQFLFEYFSETQRNKGNFPGRFSGRQFSNSRSEMNVSTLELGDSALYLCASGRDSSGNTIYFGEGSWLTVV.

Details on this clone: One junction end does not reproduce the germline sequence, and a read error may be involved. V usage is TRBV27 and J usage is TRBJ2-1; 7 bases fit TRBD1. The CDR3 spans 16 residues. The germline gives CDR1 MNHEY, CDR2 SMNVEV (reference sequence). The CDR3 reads CAGSSGPGTATNEQFF. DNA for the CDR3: TGTGCCGGCAGTTCAGGCCCCGGGACAGCGACCAATGAGCAGTTCTTC.

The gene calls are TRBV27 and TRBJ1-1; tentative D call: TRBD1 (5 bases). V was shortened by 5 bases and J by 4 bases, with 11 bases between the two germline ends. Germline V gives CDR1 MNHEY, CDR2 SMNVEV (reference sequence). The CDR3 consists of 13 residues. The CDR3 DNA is TGTGCCAGCAGTACGACAGTGGCCACTGAAGCTTTCTTT. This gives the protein CASSTTVATEAFF.

Here the CDR3 reads CASSRGKRPTEAFF. CDR3 nucleotides: TGTGCCAGCAGCAGGGGGAAAAGGCCCACTGAAGCTTTCTTT. The chain is built from TRBV11-3 and TRBJ1-1; weak D call: TRBD1 (6 bases). V was trimmed by 5 bases and J by 4 bases, leaving 14 bases between them. This CDR3 contains 14 residues. Germline assignment: CDR1 SGHNT and CDR2 YENEEA. The whole variable domain, filled in from reference TRBV11-3 and TRBJ1-1, reads EAGVVQSPRYKIIEKKQPVAFWCNPISGHNTLYWYLQNLGQGPELLIRYENEEAVDDSQLPKDRFSAERLKGVDSTLKIQPAELGDSAVYLCASSRGKRPTEAFFGQGTRLTVV.

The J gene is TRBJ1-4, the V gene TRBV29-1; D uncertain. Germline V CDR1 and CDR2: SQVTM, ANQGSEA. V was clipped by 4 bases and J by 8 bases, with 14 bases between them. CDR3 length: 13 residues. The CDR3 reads CSVAAAAYEKLFF. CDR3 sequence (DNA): TGCAGCGTTGCAGCGGCAGCTTACGAAAAACTGTTTTTT. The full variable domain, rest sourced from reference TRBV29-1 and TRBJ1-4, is SAVISQKPSRDICQRGTSLTIQCQVDSQVTMMFWYRQQPGQSLTLIATANQGSEATYESGFVIDKFPISRPNLTFSTLTVSNMSPEDSSIYLCSVAAAAYEKLFFGSGTQLSVL.

The CDR3 sequence: CASSLRDRDTPYGYTF. Here the CDR3 DNA reads TGTGCCAGCAGCCTCAGGGACAGGGACACCCCCTATGGCTACACCTTC. The V gene is TRBV5-6, the J gene TRBJ1-2, with TRBD1 identical over 9 bases. Germline V gene data show CDR1 as SGHDT and CDR2 as YYEEEE. This CDR3 is built from 16 residues. With V trimmed by 4 bases and J by 4 bases, 11 bases remained unmatched. Combining the CDR3 with reference TRBV5-6 and TRBJ1-2 gives the whole variable domain DAGVTQSPTHLIKTRGQQVTLRCSPKSGHDTVSWYQQALGQGPQFIFQYYEEEERQRGNFPDRFSGHQFPNYSSELNVNALLLGDSALYLCASSLRDRDTPYGYTFGSGTRLTVV.